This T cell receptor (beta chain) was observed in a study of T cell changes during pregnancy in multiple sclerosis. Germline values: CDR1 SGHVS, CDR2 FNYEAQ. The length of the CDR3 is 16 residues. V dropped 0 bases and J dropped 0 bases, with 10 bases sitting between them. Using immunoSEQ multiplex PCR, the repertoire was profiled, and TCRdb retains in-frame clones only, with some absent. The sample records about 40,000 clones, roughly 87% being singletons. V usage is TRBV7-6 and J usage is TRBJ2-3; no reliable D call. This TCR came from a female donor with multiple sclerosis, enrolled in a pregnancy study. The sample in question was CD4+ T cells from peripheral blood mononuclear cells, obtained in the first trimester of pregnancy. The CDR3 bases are TGTGCCAGCAGCTTAGCTAGTACAGAAAGCACAGATACGCAGTATTTT. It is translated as CASSLASTESTDTQYF.